Detailed here is one TCR beta chain. Antigen unknown. The data were obtained in a study of PD-L1 blockade in urothelial cancer. Background on the study: It was around 2014 that patients started atezolizumab at 1,200 mg intravenously every 3 weeks. The median number of T cells present in blood samples was some 140,000. Study outcomes and limitations: Clones that were tumor-associated expanded more in the blood of durable-benefit patients at 3 weeks.

Regarding time point: pretreatment peripheral blood. There were between 1 and 8 samples from each patient, taken pretreatment and on-treatment. The repertoire was sequenced with immunoSEQ multiplex PCR; TCRdb's copy has only in-frame clones and lacks some. The profile covers 90,000 or so clones, with 85% to 90% appearing a single time and around 1.5% taken by the ten largest. The junction had 2 bases not matched to a gene; V was cut back by 0 bases and J by 2 bases. This CDR3 spans 16 amino acids. Germline V gene lookup returns CDR1 LGHNA and CDR2 YNFKEQ. The chain joins TRBV4-2 to TRBJ2-2; 8 positions agree with TRBD2. The starting material was PBMCs, obtained around atezolizumab (anti-PD-L1) treatment. The source of this sequence is a man in his sixties with urothelial cancer. The CDR3 region has the DNA TGTGCCAGCAGCCAAGAAGCGGGGGAAAACACCGGGGAGCTGTTTTTT. Protein sequence: CASSQEAGENTGELFF.